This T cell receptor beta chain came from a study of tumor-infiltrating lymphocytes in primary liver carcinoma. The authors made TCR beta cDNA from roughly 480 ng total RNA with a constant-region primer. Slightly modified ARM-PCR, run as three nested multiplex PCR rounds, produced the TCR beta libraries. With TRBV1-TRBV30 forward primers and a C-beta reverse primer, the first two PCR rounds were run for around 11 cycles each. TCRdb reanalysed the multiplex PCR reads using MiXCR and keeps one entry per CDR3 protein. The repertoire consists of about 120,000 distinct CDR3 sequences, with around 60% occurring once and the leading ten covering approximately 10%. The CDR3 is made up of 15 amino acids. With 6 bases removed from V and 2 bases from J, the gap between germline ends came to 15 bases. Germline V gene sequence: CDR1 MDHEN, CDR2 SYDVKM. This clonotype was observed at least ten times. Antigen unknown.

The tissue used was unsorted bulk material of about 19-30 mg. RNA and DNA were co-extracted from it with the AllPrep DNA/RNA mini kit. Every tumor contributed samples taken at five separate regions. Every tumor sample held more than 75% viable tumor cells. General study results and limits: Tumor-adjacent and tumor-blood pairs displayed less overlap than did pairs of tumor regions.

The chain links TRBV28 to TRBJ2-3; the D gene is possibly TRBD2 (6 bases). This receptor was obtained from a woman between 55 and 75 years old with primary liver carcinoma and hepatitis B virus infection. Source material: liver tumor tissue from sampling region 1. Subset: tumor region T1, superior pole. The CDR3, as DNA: TGTGCCAGCAGCCTCGGGAGTGCATACACAGATACGCAGTATTTT. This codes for CASSLGSAYTDTQYF.